One sample yielded the 23 T cell receptor beta chains listed below, sequenced in a study of cytomegalovirus exposure and HLA in healthy donors. PCR amplification relied on 60 Vbeta primers (plus 13 Jbeta primers). Measured with immunoSEQ multiplex PCR; TCRdb has only the in-frame clones, and not every one. The sample contains fewer than 200,000 clones, around 80% of which appear only once. Sequencing was performed on PBMCs. These receptors all come from a female donor in good health and CMV-seronegative.

The chain combines TRBV5-1 with TRBJ1-2; possible D gene TRBD1, 6 bases. Germline CDR1 is SGHRS and CDR2 is YFSETQ. The length of the CDR3 is 14 residues. Trimming stripped 2 bases from V and 2 bases from J, with 10 bases between. CDR3 DNA: TGCGCCAGCAGCTTTCTCCAGGGGAACTATGGCTACACCTTC. This sequence encodes CASSFLQGNYGYTF.

The chain links TRBV19 to TRBJ1-2; 8 bases are a match to TRBD1. Germline CDR1 reads LNHDA; CDR2 reads SQIVND (reference sequence). The length of the CDR3 is 14 residues. Trimming removed 7 bases from V and 8 bases from J; junction bases left unmatched: 12. The CDR3 coding sequence is TGTGCCAGTACAGAAGGACAGGGTGACAGCGGCTACACCTTC. Its translation is CASTEGQGDSGYTF.

This chain connects TRBV4-1 to TRBJ2-3; 9 bases align to TRBD2. V was clipped by 1 base and J by 5 bases; unmatched bases: 7. Looked up from germline, CDR1 is MGHRA and CDR2 is YSYEKL. The CDR3 is 16 residues long. The CDR3 loop is CASSQVWAGGRDTQYF. DNA for the CDR3: TGCGCCAGCAGCCAAGTATGGGCGGGGGGGCGAGATACGCAGTATTTT.

The gene calls are TRBV4-2 and TRBJ2-4; the match to TRBD2 covers 12 bases. The germline gives CDR1 LGHNA, CDR2 YNFKEQ. Trimming cost V 0 bases and J 2 bases; bases outside gene matches: 8. CDR3 length: 19 amino acids. The CDR3 bases are TGTGCCAGCAGCCAAGAGTGGACTAGCGGGGACGTAACCAAAAACATTCAGTACTTC. The encoded protein is CASSQEWTSGDVTKNIQYF.

This sequence joins TRBV4-2 and TRBJ2-1; TRBD1 agrees at 8 bases. V shed 1 base, J shed 4 bases, and the junction held 6 bases outside the gene matches. The CDR3 length is 16 residues. Looked up from germline, CDR1 is LGHNA and CDR2 is YNFKEQ. The CDR3 coding sequence is TGTGCCAGCAGCCAAGCCCTGGGACAGGTGTACAATGAGCAGTTCTTC. Translation gives CASSQALGQVYNEQFF.

The chain has TRBV19 and TRBJ2-1; 8 bases fit TRBD1. V lost 1 base and J lost 0; bases outside the gene matches: 2. The CDR3 length is 16 residues. Germline V gene data show CDR1 as LNHDA and CDR2 as SQIVND (reference sequence). The CDR3 loop is CASSIGTGGSYNEQFF. DNA for the CDR3: TGTGCCAGTAGTATAGGAACAGGGGGCTCCTACAATGAGCAGTTCTTC.

This chain links TRBV28 with TRBJ1-1; tentatively, D is TRBD1 (5 bases). The germline gives CDR1 MDHEN, CDR2 SYDVKM. The CDR3 extends over 16 amino acids. V lost 6 bases to trimming and J lost 0 bases, with 17 bases between them. The CDR3 region has the DNA TGTGCCAGCAGCTTTGACGCAGGGTCCTTGAACACTGAAGCTTTCTTT. It is translated as CASSFDAGSLNTEAFF.

The rearrangement joins TRBV5-1 to TRBJ2-7; TRBD1 might be the D (5 bases). V lost 3 bases to trimming and J lost 6 bases, with 10 bases between them. Germline-derived CDR1 and CDR2 are SGHRS and YFSETQ. The CDR3 contains 12 residues. CDR3 sequence: CASSSTVGEQYF. The CDR3 DNA is TGCGCCAGCAGCTCGACAGTCGGCGAGCAGTACTTC.

V is TRBV5-1 and J is TRBJ2-1; TRBD1 aligns across 7 bases. V was pared by 0 bases and J by 3 bases, with 15 bases of the junction left unmatched. Germline V gene lookup returns CDR1 SGHRS and CDR2 YFSETQ. The CDR3 consists of 19 residues. This CDR3 is CASSLGGTYRGMVYNEQFF. The CDR3, as DNA: TGCGCCAGCAGCTTGGGGGGCACCTACAGGGGTATGGTCTACAATGAGCAGTTCTTC.

This clone was seen more than once but under ten times. This chain links TRBV18 with TRBJ2-7; D is uncertain. Between the trimmed V and J ends, which lost 0 bases and 1 base, there was a span of 4 bases. CDR1 and CDR2 from the germline V gene are KGHSH and LQKENI. The CDR3 consists of 13 residues. The CDR3 region has the DNA TGTGCCAGCTCACCACCCACATCCTACGAGCAGTACTTC. Encoded protein: CASSPPTSYEQYF.

This clone occurred a few times. Here the CDR3 reads CASSYLGPQETQYF. The DNA for the CDR3 is TGTGCCAGCAGTTACTTGGGGCCCCAAGAGACCCAGTACTTC. The genes are TRBV6-5 and TRBJ2-5, with a possible D match to TRBD1 (5 bases). The CDR3 is made up of 14 amino acids. CDR1 and CDR2 from the germline V gene are MNHEY and SVGAGI. V gave up 1 base and J gave up 1 base, with 7 bases separating them.

The count of this clone is one. The V gene is TRBV11-2, the J gene TRBJ2-7, with D possibly being TRBD1 (6 bases). Trimming removed 5 bases from V and 2 bases from J, with 10 bases in between. This CDR3 spans 13 amino acids. CDR1 SGHAT and CDR2 FQNNGV come from the germline V gene. The CDR3 bases are TGTGCCAGCAGCACAGGGTGGACCTACGAGCAGTACTTC. This encodes CASSTGWTYEQYF.

There are a few counts of this clone. The J gene is TRBJ1-1, the V gene TRBV11-2; no definite D call. This CDR3 is 14 amino acids long. Trimming removed 1 base at V and 8 bases at J, with 14 bases between. From germline, CDR1 is SGHAT and CDR2 FQNNGV. CDR3 nucleotide sequence: TGTGCCAGCAGCTTAGTAGGTAACAGCAAGGAAGCTTTCTTT. As protein: CASSLVGNSKEAFF.

The chain is built from TRBV9 and TRBJ2-3, with TRBD2 matching over 8 bases. V lost 3 bases and J lost 3; bases outside the gene matches: 15. CDR3 length equals 18 residues. Germline CDR1 and CDR2: SGDLS and YYNGEE. The CDR3, as DNA: TGTGCCAGCAGCGAGACCTACACCGGGGGGGGTTATACAGATACGCAGTATTTT. Translated, it gives CASSETYTGGGYTDTQYF.

This chain joins TRBV30 and TRBJ1-1; D unresolved. There are 12 residues in the CDR3. The germline V gene encodes CDR1 GTSNPN and CDR2 SVGIG (reference sequence). The V end was cut by 2 bases, the J end by 6 bases, with 10 bases between. The CDR3 loop reads CAWSMSRAEAFF. As DNA, the CDR3 is TGTGCCTGGAGTATGTCACGGGCTGAAGCTTTCTTT.

The CDR3 DNA reads TGTGCCAGCACCATTAATGGAGGACGCTCGTCGGAGACCCAGTACTTC. Its protein is CASTINGGRSSETQYF. The genes are TRBV5-4 and TRBJ2-5; TRBD2 is a possible D gene (5 bases). The CDR3 is 16 residues long. The V and J ends lost 6 bases and 5 bases respectively, with 23 bases between them. Germline lookup yields CDR1 SGHNT and CDR2 YYREEE (reference sequence).

The genes are TRBV6-1 and TRBJ1-1, with D possibly matching TRBD1 (6 bases). With 4 bases removed from V and 7 bases from J, the gap between germline ends came to 13 bases. This CDR3 has 13 residues. Germline V gene sequence: CDR1 MNHNS, CDR2 SASEGT. CDR3 amino acids: CASSVDSIGEAFF. The DNA of the CDR3 is TGTGCCAGCAGTGTGGACAGTATCGGTGAAGCTTTCTTT.

The genes are TRBV18 and TRBJ1-1; possibly TRBD1 for D (6 bases). Germline CDR1 reads KGHSH; CDR2 reads LQKENI. This CDR3 region has 12 residues. Trimming took off 3 bases at V and 6 bases at J, with 8 bases between the two ends. As DNA, the CDR3 is TGTGCCAGCTCACCGGGGGCGGCTGAAGCTTTCTTT. Its translation is CASSPGAAEAFF.

The V gene is TRBV11-2, the J gene TRBJ2-1; 7 bases are a match to TRBD2. There are 15 residues in the CDR3. CDR1 is SGHAT, CDR2 FQNNGV, per germline. The ends lost 2 bases at V and 8 bases at J; junction bases unmatched: 9. CDR3 nucleotides: TGTGCCAGCAGCTTACGGCGGGAGAGGGGCCATGAGCAGTTCTTC. This translates into CASSLRRERGHEQFF.

The V call is TRBV7-2, the J call TRBJ2-7, with D possibly TRBD1 on 5 matching bases. V lost 2 bases, J lost 2 bases, and 10 bases lay in between. CDR3 length: 14 residues. Germline values: CDR1 SGHTA, CDR2 FQGNSA. This CDR3 reads CASSLQGAPYEQYF. In DNA form, the CDR3 reads TGTGCCAGCAGCTTACAGGGTGCCCCCTACGAGCAGTACTTC.

The CDR3 sequence is CASRGGFGINQPQHF. The CDR3 nucleotides read TGTGCCAGCAGGGGCGGGTTCGGGATCAATCAGCCCCAGCATTTT. The J gene is TRBJ1-5, the V gene TRBV27, with no clear D. The germline CDR1 and CDR2 sequences are MNHEY and SMNVEV (reference sequence). This CDR3 has 15 residues. V lost 6 bases, J lost 3 bases, and 15 bases lay in between.

This clone was seen only a few times. V is TRBV11-1 and J is TRBJ2-7; tentatively, D is TRBD2 (6 bases). V lost 3 bases and J 0 bases, leaving 12 bases between the germline ends. The CDR3 is made up of 15 amino acids. The germline gives CDR1 SGHAT, CDR2 FQDESV (reference sequence). CDR3 nucleotide sequence: TGTGCCAGCAGCTTGGCCCGGGACTCCTCCTACGAGCAGTACTTC. It specifies CASSLARDSSYEQYF. Drawing the rest from reference TRBV11-1 and TRBJ2-7, the complete variable domain is EAEVAQSPRYKITEKSQAVAFWCDPISGHATLYWYRQILGQGPELLVQFQDESVVDDSQLPKDRFSAERLKGVDSTLKIQPAELGDSAMYLCASSLARDSSYEQYFGPGTRLTVT.

Regarding this clone: The junction does not match germline at one end; this may be a read error. The chain recombines TRBV5-6 with TRBJ2-4; D not certain. This CDR3 spans 12 amino acids. Germline values: CDR1 SGHDT, CDR2 YYEEEE. In DNA, the CDR3 is TGTGCCAGCAGCTTGCTTGAAAACAGTCAGTACTTC. This encodes CASSLLENSQYF. The full variable domain, with the rest looked up from reference TRBV5-6 and TRBJ2-4, is DAGVTQSPTHLIKTRGQQVTLRCSPKSGHDTVSWYQQALGQGPQFIFQYYEEEERQRGNFPDRFSGHQFPNYSSELNVNALLLGDSALYLCASSLLENSQYFGAGTRLSVL.